This T cell receptor (beta chain) derives from a study of radiotherapy plus CTLA-4 blockade in lung cancer. This clone appeared once. Trimming cost V 4 bases and J 6 bases; bases outside gene matches: 10. The CDR3 has 16 residues. From germline, CDR1 is SGHDN and CDR2 FVKESK. Profiled with immunoSEQ multiplex PCR; TCRdb holds only in-frame clones, not every one. The top ten clones hold 0.75% to 0.85% of a sample with approximately 97,000 clones, 83% of them seen once. Sequences were derived from peripheral blood, sampled from a patient treated with radiotherapy plus ipilimumab. This TCR was recovered from a human donor with non-small cell lung cancer who had stable disease on radiotherapy plus ipilimumab. The chain employs TRBV14 and TRBJ1-2; TRBD1 aligns across 11 bases. Here the CDR3 reads CASSLSGTGGRNGYTF. The CDR3 region has the DNA TGTGCCAGCAGCCTTTCCGGGACAGGGGGGAGAAATGGCTACACCTTC.